A selection of T cell receptor beta chains follows, all from one sample in a study of cytomegalovirus exposure and HLA in healthy donors. The data were produced by immunoSEQ multiplex PCR, yet TCRdb's version contains in-frame clones alone and is incomplete. The profile covers 100,000 or so clones, with about 75% appearing a single time and roughly 9.1% taken by the ten largest. Sequencing was performed on PBMCs. The receptors were gathered from a young man in good health and CMV-seropositive. The CDR3 runs from the conserved cysteine through the conserved F or W. Fields, in order: CDR3 length, clone size, J gene, V gene, D gene, CDR3 DNA, CDR3 protein. D genes are given only for firm matches. The size of a clone is reported for some rows only, either as once, few or many, or as a class for expanded clones.

13	NA	TRBJ1-4	TRBV30	TRBD1	TGTGCCTGCCGAGGGGGCAATAATGAAAAACTGTTTTTT	CACRGGNNEKLFF
14	NA	TRBJ1-3	TRBV6-5	NA	TGTGCCAGCAGTTACTTGCAGGGTGGAAACACCATATATTTT	CASSYLQGGNTIYF
17	once	TRBJ2-6	TRBV7-9	TRBD1	TGTGCCAGCACCCTACAGGGGGCGCAGTCTGGGGCCAACGTCCTGACTTTC	CASTLQGAQSGANVLTF
14	NA	TRBJ2-7	TRBV11-2	NA	TGTGCCAGCAGCTCTGAGAGGTACTCCTACGAGCAGTACTTC	CASSSERYSYEQYF
12	NA	TRBJ2-7	TRBV6-5	NA	TGTGCCAGCAGTCAGACAGACTACGAGCAGTACTTC	CASSQTDYEQYF
16	NA	TRBJ1-6	TRBV10-3	TRBD1	TGTGCCATCAGTGACTCTCGACAGGGAAAGAATTCACCCCTCCACTTT	CAISDSRQGKNSPLHF
16	NA	TRBJ2-7	TRBV5-1	TRBD2	TGCGCCAGCAGCTCGGCTAGCGGGGGGCGTTCCTACGAGCAGTACTTC	CASSSASGGRSYEQYF
16	NA	TRBJ2-2	TRBV25-1	TRBD1	TGTGCCAGCAGCGACAGGGGCCTCACCCTCCCCGGGGAGCTGTTTTTT	CASSDRGLTLPGELFF
18	NA	TRBJ1-5	TRBV7-8	TRBD1	TGTGCCAGCAGTCTTTTTCATTCCGGGACAGGGGACAATCAGCCCCAGCATTTT	CASSLFHSGTGDNQPQHF
13	NA	TRBJ1-2	TRBV5-1	NA	TGCGCCAGCAGCTGGGAACGGGAGCGGGGCTACACCTTC	CASSWERERGYTF
14	NA	TRBJ2-5	TRBV4-1	NA	TGCGCCAGCAGCCAAGTCGAGGGGGAAAAGACCCAGTACTTC	CASSQVEGEKTQYF
15	few	TRBJ2-1	TRBV7-3	TRBD1	TGTGCCAGCAGCAAGACAGGGGACCTCTACAATGAGCAGTTCTTC	CASSKTGDLYNEQFF
17	NA	TRBJ2-2	TRBV5-4	TRBD2	TGTGCCAGCAGCGTGGACGTAGCGGGGGGGTACACCGGGGAGCTGTTTTTT	CASSVDVAGGYTGELFF
16	NA	TRBJ2-7	TRBV9	TRBD1	TGTGCCAGCAGCGATAGTAGGACAGGGGCCCTCTACGAGCAGTACTTC	CASSDSRTGALYEQYF
19	NA	TRBJ1-1	TRBV21-1	NA	TGTGCCAGCAGCGCACGTGAGGGACAGGGGGCTTGGATGAACACTGAAGCTTTCTTT	CASSAREGQGAWMNTEAFF
14	NA	TRBJ2-2	TRBV2	TRBD2	TGTGCCAGCGGGGTAGCGGGGCTCACCGGGGAGCTGTTTTTT	CASGVAGLTGELFF
13	NA	TRBJ1-1	TRBV7-6	NA	TGTGCCAGCAGCTTAGCGGACGGGATTGAAGCTTTCTTT	CASSLADGIEAFF
15	few	TRBJ2-7	TRBV5-1	TRBD1	TGCGCCAGCAGCTCAACAGGGGGCGCGTTGTACGAGCAGTACTTC	CASSSTGGALYEQYF
13	many	TRBJ2-7	TRBV2	NA	TGTGCCAGCGGGCTCCGTGAGAGCTACGAGCAGTACTTC	CASGLRESYEQYF
17	NA	TRBJ1-2	TRBV19	TRBD1	TGTGCCAGTAGTATCCCGACAGGGGGCAAGATTCCCTATGGCTACACCTTC	CASSIPTGGKIPYGYTF
16	NA	TRBJ1-5	TRBV2	NA	TGTGCCAGCAGTGATCCGCGATCTGGACAGCCTCTTCCCCAGCATTTT	CASSDPRSGQPLPQHF
15	NA	TRBJ2-5	TRBV28	TRBD1	TGTGCCAGCAGTTCGGGACAGGCGGTCCAAGAGACCCAGTACTTC	CASSSGQAVQETQYF
13	NA	TRBJ2-7	TRBV7-2	NA	TGTGCCAGCAGCACCCGACTAGGGAACGAGCAGTACTTC	CASSTRLGNEQYF
13	few	TRBJ1-1	TRBV27	TRBD1	TGTGCCAGCAGTTTATTTTCGACAGGGGAAGCTTTCTTT	CASSLFSTGEAFF
14	NA	TRBJ1-5	TRBV19	NA	TGTGCCAGTACCCGAACTCGGGGGGATCAGCCCCAGCATTTT	CASTRTRGDQPQHF
15	NA	TRBJ1-5	TRBV28	NA	TGTGCCAGCAGTTGGCAGGGATATAGCAATCAGCCCCAGCATTTT	CASSWQGYSNQPQHF
15	NA	TRBJ2-3	TRBV2	NA	TGTGCCAGCAGTGGGGCTCAGGTTGGCGTGGATACGCAGTATTTT	CASSGAQVGVDTQYF
15	NA	TRBJ1-2	TRBV5-4	NA	TGTGCCAGCAGCTTGGAGGGGGGGCGAGGCTATGGCTACACCTTC	CASSLEGGRGYGYTF
20	NA	TRBJ2-2	TRBV5-3	TRBD2	TGTGCCAGAAGTTCGAACCCGGGACTAGCGGGGGAGGCCAACACCGGGGAGCTGTTTTTT	CARSSNPGLAGEANTGELFF
15	once	TRBJ1-5	TRBV6-1	TRBD1	TGTGCCAGCAGAGACCGGACAGGGGGATTTCAGCCCCAGCATTTT	CASRDRTGGFQPQHF
15	few	TRBJ2-1	TRBV27	TRBD2	TGTGCCAGCAGTGTTGGACTAGCGGGGTACAATGAGCAGTTCTTC	CASSVGLAGYNEQFF
15	NA	TRBJ1-2	TRBV19	TRBD1	TGTGCCAGTAGTGCGTGGACAGGGCTAGCATACGGCTACACCTTC	CASSAWTGLAYGYTF
14	NA	TRBJ1-1	TRBV6-5	NA	TGTGCCAGCAGTTGGGGCCATAGACGCACTGAAGCTTTCTTT	CASSWGHRRTEAFF
11	NA	TRBJ2-1	TRBV18	NA	TGTGCCAGCTCATCGAATCGGGAGCAGTTCTTC	CASSSNREQFF
15	few	TRBJ2-3	TRBV30	NA	TGTGCCTGGAGTGTAGGCAGGGTGGTAACAGATACGCAGTATTTT	CAWSVGRVVTDTQYF
11	NA	TRBJ2-1	TRBV6-6	NA	TGTGCCAGCAACGGGGGCAATGAGCAGTTCTTC	CASNGGNEQFF
14	NA	TRBJ1-1	TRBV10-2	TRBD1	TGCGCCAGCAGCAGACAGGGGTCGGGGACTGAAGCTTTCTTT	CASSRQGSGTEAFF
14	NA	TRBJ1-1	TRBV6-5	TRBD1	TGTGCCAGCAGCCCAGGGGGTTTTAGCACTGAAGCTTTCTTT	CASSPGGFSTEAFF
14	NA	TRBJ1-1	TRBV19	NA	TGTGCCAGTACCTTTGGGCCCTTGAACACTGAAGCTTTCTTT	CASTFGPLNTEAFF
15	NA	TRBJ1-2	TRBV9	NA	TGTGCCAGCAGCGTAGATCCGGGTCTGGGCTATGGCTACACCTTC	CASSVDPGLGYGYTF
8	few	TRBJ1-1	TRBV27	NA	TGTGCCAGGACAGAAGCTTTCTTT	CARTEAFF
14	once	TRBJ2-3	TRBV7-9	TRBD1	TGTGCCAGCAGCACCGGGACAGTCCCAGATACGCAGTATTTT	CASSTGTVPDTQYF
15	NA	TRBJ2-1	TRBV5-1	TRBD1	TGCGCCAGCAGCAAACAGGGGGAGGTCGGGAATGAGCAGTTCTTC	CASSKQGEVGNEQFF
13	NA	TRBJ2-2	TRBV6-5	NA	TGTGCCAGCAGTCCGAGGGTGACCGGGGAGCTGTTTTTT	CASSPRVTGELFF
14	NA	TRBJ2-7	TRBV11-2	NA	TGTGCCAGCAGCTTAGCTGGGGGAGGCTACGAGCAGTACTTC	CASSLAGGGYEQYF
13	few	TRBJ1-5	TRBV7-2	NA	TGTGCCAGCAGCCAACGGGGGAATCAGCCCCAGCATTTT	CASSQRGNQPQHF
15	NA	TRBJ2-7	TRBV27	NA	TGTGCCAGCAGAACGCACGGGAGCCTCTCCTACGAGCAGTACTTC	CASRTHGSLSYEQYF
15	NA	TRBJ2-5	TRBV5-1	TRBD1	TGCGCCAGCAGCTTGGCTCAGGGGGATGTGGAGACCCAGTACTTC	CASSLAQGDVETQYF
15	NA	TRBJ2-7	TRBV7-9	TRBD1	TGTGCCAGCAGCTTAGTTATGACAGGGAGCTACGAGCAGTACTTC	CASSLVMTGSYEQYF
15	NA	TRBJ2-5	TRBV7-9	TRBD2	TGTGCCAGCAGCTCCCGGGGAGCGGGGGGGAAGACCCAGTACTTC	CASSSRGAGGKTQYF
14	NA	TRBJ1-1	TRBV9	NA	TGTGCCAGCAGCTCCGACGGGGGGAACACTGAAGCTTTCTTT	CASSSDGGNTEAFF
13	NA	TRBJ1-2	TRBV19	NA	TGTGCCAGTAGTATGGGAGCCCTCTATGGCTACACCTTC	CASSMGALYGYTF
14	NA	TRBJ2-5	TRBV2	TRBD2	TGTGCCAGCATAGGCGCGGGGGGGGAAGAGACCCAGTACTTC	CASIGAGGEETQYF
18	NA	TRBJ2-3	TRBV5-5	TRBD1	TGTGCCAGCAGCTTGTTAGTCCTCCGGACAGGGAGATCAGATACGCAGTATTTT	CASSLLVLRTGRSDTQYF
15	NA	TRBJ2-7	TRBV7-2	NA	TGTGCCAGCAGCTTAACACCAGGATTCGTCTACGAGCAGTACTTC	CASSLTPGFVYEQYF